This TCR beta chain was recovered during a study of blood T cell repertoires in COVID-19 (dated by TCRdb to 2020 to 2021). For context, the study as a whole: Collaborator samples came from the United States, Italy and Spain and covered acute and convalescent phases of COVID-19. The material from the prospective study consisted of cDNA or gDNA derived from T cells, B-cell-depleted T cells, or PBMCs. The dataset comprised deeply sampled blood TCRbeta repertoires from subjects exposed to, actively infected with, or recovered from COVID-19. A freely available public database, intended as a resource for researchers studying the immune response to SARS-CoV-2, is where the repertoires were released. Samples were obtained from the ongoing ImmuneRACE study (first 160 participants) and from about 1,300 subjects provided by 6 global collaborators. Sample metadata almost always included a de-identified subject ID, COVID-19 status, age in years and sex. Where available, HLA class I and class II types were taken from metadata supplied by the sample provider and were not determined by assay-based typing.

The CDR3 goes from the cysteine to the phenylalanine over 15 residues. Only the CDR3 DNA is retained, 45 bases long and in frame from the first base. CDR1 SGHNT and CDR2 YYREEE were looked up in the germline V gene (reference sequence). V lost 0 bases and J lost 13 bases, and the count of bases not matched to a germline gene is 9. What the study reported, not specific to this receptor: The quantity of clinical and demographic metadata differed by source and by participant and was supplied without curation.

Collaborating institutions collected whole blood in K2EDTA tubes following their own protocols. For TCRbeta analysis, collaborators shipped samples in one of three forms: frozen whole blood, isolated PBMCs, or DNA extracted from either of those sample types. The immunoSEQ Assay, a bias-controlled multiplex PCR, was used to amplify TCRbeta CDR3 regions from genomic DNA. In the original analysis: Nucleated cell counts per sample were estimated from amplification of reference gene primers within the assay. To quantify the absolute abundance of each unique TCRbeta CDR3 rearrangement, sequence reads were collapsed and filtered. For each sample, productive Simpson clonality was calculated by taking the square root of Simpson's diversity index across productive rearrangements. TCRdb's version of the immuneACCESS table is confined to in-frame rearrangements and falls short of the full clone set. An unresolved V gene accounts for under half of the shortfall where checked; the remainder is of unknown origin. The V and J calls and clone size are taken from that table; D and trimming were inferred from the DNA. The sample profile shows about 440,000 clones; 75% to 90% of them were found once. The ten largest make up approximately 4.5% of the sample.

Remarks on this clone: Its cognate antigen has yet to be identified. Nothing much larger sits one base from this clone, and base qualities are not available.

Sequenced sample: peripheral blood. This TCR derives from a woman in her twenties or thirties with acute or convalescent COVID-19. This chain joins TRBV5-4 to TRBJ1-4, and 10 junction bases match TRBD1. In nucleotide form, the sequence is TGTGCCAGCAGCTTGGGGGGGACAGGGGAAAGTGGACTGTTTTTT. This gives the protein CASSLGGTGESGLFF. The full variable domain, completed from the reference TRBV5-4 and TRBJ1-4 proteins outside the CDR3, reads ETGVTQSPTHLIKTRGQQVTLRCSSQSGHNTVSWYQQALGQGPQFIFQYYREEENGRGNFPPRFSGLQFPNYSSELNVNALELDDSALYLCASSLGGTGESGLFFGSGTQLSVL.